The 21 T cell receptor beta chains below were found in one sample sequenced in a study. TCRdb re-analysed the 5' RACE reads in MiXCR, keeping a single row per CDR3 protein. The table records tens of thousands of distinct CDR3 sequences, about 26% of them present only once. Sequencing was done on a sample of naive CD4+ T cells sorted from a lymph node. As to subset: naive CD4+ T cells, CD4+CD45RA+CD25-. The source is a female donor with breast cancer.

There are a few counts of this clonotype. The chain recombines TRBV29-1 with TRBJ2-1; 9 bases agree with TRBD2. Germline-derived CDR1 and CDR2 are SQVTM and ANQGSEA. With V trimmed by 6 bases and J by 7 bases, 13 bases remained unmatched. There are 15 residues in the CDR3. DNA of the CDR3: TGCAGCGTCGAACCCACTAGCGGGCCATCAAATGAGCAGTTCTTC. It yields the protein CSVEPTSGPSNEQFF.

This clonotype has just a few counts. This chain uses TRBV12-3 or TRBV12-4 with TRBJ2-1, with a weak D call TRBD2 (5 bases). There are 14 residues in the CDR3. V shed 3 bases and J shed 4 bases, with 10 bases lying between them. The CDR3 reads CASSFGIRYNEQFF. The DNA of the CDR3 is TGTGCCAGCAGTTTCGGGATACGGTACAATGAGCAGTTCTTC.

This chain joins TRBV20-1 and TRBJ2-2; 12 nucleotides agree with TRBD1. CDR1 is DFQATT, CDR2 SNEGSKA, per germline (reference sequence). The CDR3 runs 16 residues. The V gene end was trimmed by 6 bases and the J gene end by 4 bases; junction bases not matched to a gene: 9. The CDR3 DNA sequence: TGCAGTGCCCTTACCCCGGGACAGGGGGCCACCGGGGAGCTGTTTTTT. This codes for CSALTPGQGATGELFF.

This clonotype was seen a few times. The genes are TRBV6-2 or TRBV6-3 and TRBJ2-1, with D possibly matching TRBD1 (5 bases). Trimming left V 1 base short and J 6 bases short, with 13 bases between. This CDR3 is built from 15 residues. Germline loops: CDR1 MNHEY, CDR2 SVGEGT. CDR3 protein: CASSYLDNGRNEQFF. The CDR3 DNA sequence: TGTGCCAGCAGTTACTTGGACAATGGACGCAATGAGCAGTTCTTC.

The V gene is TRBV24-1, the J gene TRBJ1-5; D remains ambiguous. Germline V CDR1 and CDR2: KGHDR, SFDVKD. This CDR3 comprises 12 residues. V gave up 3 bases and J gave up 6 bases, with 5 bases separating them. The DNA of the CDR3 is TGTGCCACCAGTGATGACGGTCAGCCCCAGCATTTT. Its protein is CATSDDGQPQHF.

The chain joins TRBV28 to TRBJ2-1; perhaps TRBD1 as D (6 bases). Deletions cut 3 bases from V and 8 bases from J, with 32 bases between. CDR3 length equals 20 residues. Germline assignment: CDR1 MDHEN and CDR2 SYDVKM. CDR3: CASSLPPLRLGAGAMDEQFF. The CDR3, as DNA: TGTGCCAGCAGTTTGCCCCCCTTGCGGCTGGGGGCGGGTGCGATGGATGAGCAGTTCTTC. The variable domain in full, with the rest retrieved from reference TRBV28 and TRBJ2-1, is DVKVTQSSRYLVKRTGEKVFLECVQDMDHENMFWYRQDPGLGLRLIYFSYDVKMKEKGDIPEGYSVSREKKERFSLILESASTNQTSMYLCASSLPPLRLGAGAMDEQFFGPGTRLTVL.

The table lists this clonotype with a few counts. The V call is TRBV15, the J call TRBJ2-7, with a weak D call TRBD1 (6 bases). Germline loops: CDR1 LNHNV, CDR2 YYDKDF (reference sequence). V was shortened by 5 bases and J by 5 bases, with 16 bases between the two germline ends. This CDR3 is built from 14 residues. The CDR3 is CATSGWGQNHEQYF. Here the CDR3 DNA reads TGTGCCACCAGCGGGTGGGGACAAAACCACGAGCAGTACTTC.

The chain employs TRBV5-1 and TRBJ2-1; 9 bases match TRBD2. CDR3 size: 15 residues. Per the germline V gene, CDR1 is SGHRS and CDR2 is YFSETQ. The V and J ends lost 0 bases and 7 bases, in that order; junction bases with no gene match: 5. CDR3 protein: CASSLVAGALNEQFF. CDR3 nucleotide sequence: TGCGCCAGCAGCTTGGTAGCGGGAGCGTTGAATGAGCAGTTCTTC.

The chain links TRBV3-1 to TRBJ2-7; D is ambiguous. The CDR3 consists of 13 residues. CDR1 is LGHDT, CDR2 YNNKEL, per germline (reference sequence). Trimming pared 4 bases from V and 5 bases from J, leaving 12 bases between. CDR3 sequence reads: CASSRGVGDEQYF. For the CDR3, the DNA is TGTGCCAGCAGCCGTGGGGTAGGCGACGAGCAGTACTTC.

CDR3 protein: CASSPARGAPQETQYF. The CDR3 DNA sequence: TGCGCCAGCAGCCCCGCTCGGGGGGCCCCCCAAGAGACCCAGTACTTC. This chain joins TRBV5-1 and TRBJ2-5, with D possibly matching TRBD2 (7 bases). The CDR3 is made up of 16 amino acids. V gave up 4 bases and J gave up 1 base, with 17 bases separating them. Germline loops: CDR1 SGHRS, CDR2 YFSETQ.

The chain joins TRBV4-2 to TRBJ2-1, with 10 positions matching TRBD2. This CDR3 spans 14 amino acids. Germline values: CDR1 LGHNA, CDR2 YNFKEQ. The trim removed 6 bases at V and 5 bases at J, leaving 4 bases unmatched. The CDR3 DNA reads as TGTGCCAGCAGTACTAGCGGGGATAACAATGAGCAGTTCTTC. Translated: CASSTSGDNNEQFF.

Concerning this clonotype itself: A read error may account for a junction end that differs from germline. This chain links TRBV27 with TRBJ1-3; 7 bases line up with TRBD1. This CDR3 has 14 amino acids. From germline, CDR1 is MNHEY and CDR2 SMNVEV (reference sequence). The CDR3 DNA follows: TGTGCCTGCAGCCACAGGGGTGGTGGAAACACCATATATTTT. Protein sequence: CACSHRGGGNTIYF.

This clonotype showed up just a few times. The V call is TRBV12-3 or TRBV12-4, the J call TRBJ2-3, with 7 bases aligning to TRBD2. V was clipped by 2 bases and J by 1 base; unmatched bases: 9. The CDR3 is 17 residues long. The CDR3 sequence: CASSLYLGGVGTDTQYF. The CDR3 coding sequence is TGTGCCAGCAGTTTATACCTGGGGGGGGTTGGCACAGATACGCAGTATTTT.

DNA of the CDR3: TGCGCCAGCAGCTTCTACGGGGACCCAGATACGCAGTATTTT. This sequence encodes CASSFYGDPDTQYF. This chain links TRBV5-1 with TRBJ2-3; either TRBD1 or TRBD2 may supply D (5 bases each). The CDR3 length is 14 residues. CDR1 is SGHRS, CDR2 YFSETQ, per germline. Between the trimmed V and J ends, which lost 2 bases and 4 bases, there was a span of 11 bases.

This clonotype was observed a few times. The rearrangement uses TRBV6-2 or TRBV6-3 and TRBJ1-1, with D hard to call. Looked up from germline, CDR1 is MNHEY and CDR2 is SVGEGT. The length of the CDR3 is 14 residues. V was pared by 6 bases and J by 8 bases, with 19 bases between. The CDR3 here is CASSPQMVITEAFF. CDR3 DNA sequence: TGTGCCAGCAGCCCTCAAATGGTTATTACAGAAGCTTTCTTT.

There are many counts of this clonotype. The chain combines TRBV9 with TRBJ2-1; 8 bases align to TRBD2. The CDR3 is 15 amino acids. Germline assignment: CDR1 SGDLS and CDR2 YYNGEE. The junction had 9 bases not matched to a gene; V was cut back by 4 bases and J by 6 bases. CDR3 sequence reads: CASSTTGTSSNEQFF. In DNA, the CDR3 is TGTGCCAGCAGCACGACCGGGACTAGTAGCAATGAGCAGTTCTTC.

This clonotype rates as medium-sized. The J gene is TRBJ2-1, the V gene TRBV28, with D possibly matching TRBD1 (6 bases). Germline V gene lookup returns CDR1 MDHEN and CDR2 SYDVKM. Trimming left V 5 bases short and J 4 bases short, with 15 bases between. The CDR3 sequence is 15 residues long. The CDR3 DNA reads as TGTGCCAGCAGTCCAGGACAGATACCGTACAATGAGCAGTTCTTC. Translation: CASSPGQIPYNEQFF.

This clonotype was counted only a few times. The CDR3 sequence: CSPKLAGGRTEQFF. In nucleotides, the CDR3 is TGCAGTCCGAAACTAGCGGGAGGACGTACTGAGCAGTTCTTC. This chain joins TRBV20-1 and TRBJ2-1; 12 positions agree with TRBD2. The CDR3 runs to 14 residues. With V trimmed by 8 bases and J by 9 bases, 11 bases remained unmatched. The germline V gene has CDR1 DFQATT and CDR2 SNEGSKA (reference sequence).

With regard to this clonotype: Here the CDR3 omits its conserved ending phenylalanine or tryptophan, so a read error is the likely source. The chain recombines TRBV6-4 with TRBJ2-1; 10 nucleotides match TRBD2. The CDR3 is 14 residues long. V was pared by 4 bases and J by 6 bases, with 3 bases of the junction left unmatched. Germline V gene sequence: CDR1 MRHNA, CDR2 SNTAGT. The DNA of the CDR3 is TGTGCCAGCAGTGTAAGCGGGGGGGCCAATGAGCAGTTCTGC. Its translation is CASSVSGGANEQFC.

The J gene is TRBJ2-7, the V gene TRBV5-1; 11 bases agree with TRBD2. Germline assignment: CDR1 SGHRS and CDR2 YFSETQ. This CDR3 is built from 15 residues. The V segment lost 0 bases and the J segment 2 bases; nucleotides outside the gene matches: 1. CDR3 bases: TGCGCCAGCAGCTTGGGACTAGCGGGAACCTACGAGCAGTACTTC. It is translated as CASSLGLAGTYEQYF. Combining the CDR3 with reference TRBV5-1 and TRBJ2-7 gives the whole variable domain KAGVTQTPRYLIKTRGQQVTLSCSPISGHRSVSWYQQTPGQGLQFLFEYFSETQRNKGNFPGRFSGRQFSNSRSEMNVSTLELGDSALYLCASSLGLAGTYEQYFGPGTRLTVT.

This chain uses TRBV10-2 with TRBJ1-4; D may be TRBD1 (6 bases). V lost 3 bases to trimming and J lost 8 bases, with 19 bases between them. The germline gives CDR1 WSHSY, CDR2 SAAADI. The CDR3 runs to 16 residues. The CDR3 DNA reads as TGCGCCAGCAGTGAACCGGGTGGGGGGCTAGGAGAAAAACTGTTTTTT. It translates to CASSEPGGGLGEKLFF.